This T cell receptor (beta chain) was sequenced for a study of T cells after yellow fever vaccination. CDR1 is SGHAT, CDR2 FQNNGV, per germline. Losses at the gene ends were 5 bases for V and 6 bases for J; bases not matched to a gene: 9. CDR3 size: 14 residues. TCRdb re-called the 5' RACE reads with MiXCR, one entry per CDR3 protein. Here the sample spans 310,000 or so distinct CDR3 sequences, around 6.8% being singletons. This clonotype was picked up many times. This material consisted of PBMCs, taken 35 to 50 days after the first yellow fever vaccination. This receptor was identified in a man younger than 35 who received the YFV17D yellow fever vaccine. The chain recombines TRBV11-2 with TRBJ2-5; 7 positions match TRBD1. The chain's CDR3 is CASSPNRGRQTQYF. CDR3 sequence (DNA): TGTGCCAGCAGCCCTAACAGGGGAAGGCAGACCCAGTACTTC.